These 10 T cell receptor beta chains were sequenced from one sample in a study of T-cell memory formation after mild COVID-19. TCRdb itself ran the 5' RACE reads through MiXCR, one entry per CDR3 protein. The data hold over 450,000 distinct CDR3 sequences, with roughly 22% observed a single time. Sequenced input: PBMCs or a T cell subset sorted from them (not recorded which). All receptors come from an adult woman who had mild COVID-19 (a few samples of this study predate the infection). Cell type and time point are not known.

The V and J genes are TRBV20-1 and TRBJ2-2; tentative D call: TRBD2 (6 bases). The CDR3 extends over 13 amino acids. Germline CDR1 reads DFQATT; CDR2 reads SNEGSKA (reference sequence). Trimming cost V 7 bases and J 5 bases, with 14 bases left between them. This chain's CDR3 is CSVIVGRTGELFF. The CDR3, as DNA: TGCAGTGTAATAGTGGGGAGGACCGGGGAGCTGTTTTTT.

The CDR3 region is CASSKTGTAASGNTIYF. The CDR3 DNA reads TGTGCCAGCAGCAAAACCGGGACAGCCGCCTCTGGAAACACCATATATTTT. The genes are TRBV7-2 and TRBJ1-3; 7 bases are shared with TRBD1. CDR3 length equals 17 residues. Per the germline V gene, CDR1 is SGHTA and CDR2 is FQGNSA. The V and J ends lost 5 bases and 0 bases, in that order; junction bases with no gene match: 10.

This clonotype was found a few times. V and J are TRBV15 and TRBJ2-3; no reliable D call. Germline V gene data show CDR1 as LNHNV and CDR2 as YYDKDF (reference sequence). The V gene lost 0 bases and the J gene lost 2 bases, with 21 bases spanning the gap. The CDR3 sequence is 19 residues long. CDR3 nucleotides: TGTGCCACCAGCAGAGATTACCCACTTCTTCGTGCAACCACAGATACGCAGTATTTT. Its translation is CATSRDYPLLRATTDTQYF.

This clonotype was seen a few times. V and J are TRBV7-2 and TRBJ2-3; D is undetermined. Germline lookup yields CDR1 SGHTA and CDR2 FQGNSA. This CDR3 has 14 amino acids. The germline V and J ends were trimmed by 4 bases and 0 bases, with 8 bases remaining between them. The CDR3 spells CASSYTPSTDTQYF. DNA of the CDR3: TGTGCCAGCAGCTATACGCCTAGCACAGATACGCAGTATTTT.

The rearrangement links TRBV4-3 to TRBJ2-3; tentatively, D is TRBD2 (5 bases). Germline V gene lookup returns CDR1 LGHNA and CDR2 YSLEER. V lost 1 base, J lost 4 bases, and 15 bases lay in between. The CDR3 spans 16 residues. The CDR3 loop reads CASSQASTTRSDTQYF. The CDR3, as DNA: TGCGCCAGCAGCCAAGCGAGTACTACTAGATCAGATACGCAGTATTTT.

This clonotype appeared a few times. V and J are TRBV6-5 and TRBJ2-7, with D maybe TRBD1 (6 bases). The CDR3 sequence is 12 residues long. Germline values: CDR1 MNHEY, CDR2 SVGAGI. The V end lost 6 bases, the J end lost 10 bases, and 16 bases lay between the germline ends. CDR3 protein: CASSPVRTVQYF. CDR3 DNA sequence: TGTGCCAGCAGCCCGGTTCGGACAGTACAGTACTTC.

This clonotype was seen a handful of times. CDR3 sequence: CASSMGGEGEQYF. Written as DNA, the CDR3 is TGTGCCAGCAGCATGGGGGGAGAGGGCGAGCAGTACTTC. The gene calls are TRBV11-1 and TRBJ2-7; TRBD2 might be the D (6 bases). The CDR3 spans 13 residues. CDR1 and CDR2 (germline): SGHAT, FQDESV (reference sequence). V was pared by 5 bases and J by 6 bases, with 14 bases between.

This clonotype was found a few times. The J gene is TRBJ2-7, the V gene TRBV24-1, with D perhaps matching TRBD1 (6 bases). Germline CDR1 is KGHDR and CDR2 is SFDVKD. The CDR3 spans 14 residues. Deletions cut 2 bases from V and 4 bases from J, with 11 bases between. CDR3 sequence: CATSDYKDSYEQYF. The CDR3 DNA reads TGTGCCACCAGTGATTACAAGGACAGTTACGAGCAGTACTTC.

This clonotype was counted between two and nine times. This chain joins TRBV6-5 and TRBJ1-2, with D tentatively TRBD1 (6 bases). CDR1 is MNHEY and CDR2 is SVGAGI in the germline V gene. The V end lost 5 bases, the J end lost 4 bases, and 17 bases lay between the germline ends. The length of the CDR3 is 15 residues. The CDR3 loop is CASSVGGSRTYGYTF. The CDR3 DNA is TGTGCCAGCAGTGTGGGGGGCAGCCGTACCTATGGCTACACCTTC.

Details on this clonotype: An end of the junction does not agree with germline; a read error may underlie this. The gene calls are TRBV20-1 and TRBJ1-1; unclear D gene. In germline, CDR1 is DFQATT, CDR2 SNEGSKA (reference sequence). The CDR3 consists of 14 residues. The chain's CDR3 is CSATDLNLNSEAFF. The CDR3 DNA reads as TGCAGTGCTACTGACCTTAACTTGAACTCTGAAGCTTTCTTT.